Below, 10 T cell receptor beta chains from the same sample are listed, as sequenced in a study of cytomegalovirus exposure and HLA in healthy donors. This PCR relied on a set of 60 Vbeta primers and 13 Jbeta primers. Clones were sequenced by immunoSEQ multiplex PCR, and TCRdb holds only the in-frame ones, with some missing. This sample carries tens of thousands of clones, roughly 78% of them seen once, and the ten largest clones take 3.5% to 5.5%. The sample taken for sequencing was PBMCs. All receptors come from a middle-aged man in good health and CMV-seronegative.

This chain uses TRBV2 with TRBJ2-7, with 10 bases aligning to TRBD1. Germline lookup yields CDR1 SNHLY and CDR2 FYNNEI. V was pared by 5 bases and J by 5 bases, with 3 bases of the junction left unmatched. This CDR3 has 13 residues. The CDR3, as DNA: TGTGCCAGCAGTCGGGACAGGGGAGACGAGCAGTACTTC. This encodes CASSRDRGDEQYF. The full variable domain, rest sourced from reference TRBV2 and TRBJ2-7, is EPEVTQTPSHQVTQMGQEVILRCVPISNHLYFYWYRQILGQKVEFLVSFYNNEISEKSEIFDDQFSVERPDGSNFTLKIRSTKLEDSAMYFCASSRDRGDEQYFGPGTRLTVT.

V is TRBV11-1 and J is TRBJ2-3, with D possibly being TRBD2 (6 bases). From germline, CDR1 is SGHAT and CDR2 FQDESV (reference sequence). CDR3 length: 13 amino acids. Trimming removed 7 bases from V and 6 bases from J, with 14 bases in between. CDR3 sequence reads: CASTSTGRDTQYF. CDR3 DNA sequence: TGTGCCAGCACCTCAACGGGGAGGGATACGCAGTATTTT.

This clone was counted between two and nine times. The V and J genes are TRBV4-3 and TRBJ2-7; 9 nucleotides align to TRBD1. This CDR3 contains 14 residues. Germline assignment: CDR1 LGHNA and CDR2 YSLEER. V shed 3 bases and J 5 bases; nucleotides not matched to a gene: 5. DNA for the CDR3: TGCGCCAGCAGCCATGCGGACAGGGGAAACGAGCAGTACTTC. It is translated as CASSHADRGNEQYF.

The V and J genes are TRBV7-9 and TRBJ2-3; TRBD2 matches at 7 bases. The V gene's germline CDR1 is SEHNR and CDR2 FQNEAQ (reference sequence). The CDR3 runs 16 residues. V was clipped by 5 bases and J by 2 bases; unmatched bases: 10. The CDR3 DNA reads TGTGCCAGCAGCGGCCGGGAGGCTACAAACACAGATACGCAGTATTTT. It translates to CASSGREATNTDTQYF.

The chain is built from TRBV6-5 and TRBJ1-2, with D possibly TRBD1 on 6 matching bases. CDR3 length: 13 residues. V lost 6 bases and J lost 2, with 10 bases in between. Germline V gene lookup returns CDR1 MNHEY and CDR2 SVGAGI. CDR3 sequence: CASSFTGNYGYTF. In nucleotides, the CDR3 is TGTGCCAGCAGCTTCACAGGGAACTATGGCTACACCTTC.

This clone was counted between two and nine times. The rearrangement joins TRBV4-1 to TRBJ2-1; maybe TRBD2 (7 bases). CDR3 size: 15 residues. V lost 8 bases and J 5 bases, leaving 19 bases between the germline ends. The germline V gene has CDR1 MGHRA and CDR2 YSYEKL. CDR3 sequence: CASSGGGSAHNEQFF. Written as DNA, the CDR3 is TGCGCCAGCTCCGGCGGGGGCAGCGCCCACAATGAGCAGTTCTTC.

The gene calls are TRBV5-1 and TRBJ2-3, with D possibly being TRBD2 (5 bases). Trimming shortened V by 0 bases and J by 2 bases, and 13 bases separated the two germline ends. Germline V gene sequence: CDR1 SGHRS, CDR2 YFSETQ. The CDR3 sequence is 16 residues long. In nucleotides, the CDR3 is TGCGCCAGCAGCTTGGCCCTCGGAGCGGCCACAGATACGCAGTATTTT. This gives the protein CASSLALGAATDTQYF.

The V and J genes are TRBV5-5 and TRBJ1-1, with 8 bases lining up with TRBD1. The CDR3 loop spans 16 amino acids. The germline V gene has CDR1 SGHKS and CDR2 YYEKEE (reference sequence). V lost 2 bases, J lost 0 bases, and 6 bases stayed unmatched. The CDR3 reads CASSFNRGSLNTEAFF. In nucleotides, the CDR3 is TGTGCCAGCAGCTTTAACAGGGGGTCCTTGAACACTGAAGCTTTCTTT. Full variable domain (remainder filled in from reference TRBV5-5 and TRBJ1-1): DAGVTQSPTHLIKTRGQQVTLRCSPISGHKSVSWYQQVLGQGPQFIFQYYEKEERGRGNFPDRFSARQFPNYSSELNVNALLLGDSALYLCASSFNRGSLNTEAFFGQGTRLTVV.

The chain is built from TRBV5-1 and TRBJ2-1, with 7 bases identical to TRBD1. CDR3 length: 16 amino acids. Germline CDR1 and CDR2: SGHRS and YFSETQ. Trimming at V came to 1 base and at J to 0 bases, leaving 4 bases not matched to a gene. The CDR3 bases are TGCGCCAGCAGCTTGACGGGACAGACCTCCTACAATGAGCAGTTCTTC. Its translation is CASSLTGQTSYNEQFF.

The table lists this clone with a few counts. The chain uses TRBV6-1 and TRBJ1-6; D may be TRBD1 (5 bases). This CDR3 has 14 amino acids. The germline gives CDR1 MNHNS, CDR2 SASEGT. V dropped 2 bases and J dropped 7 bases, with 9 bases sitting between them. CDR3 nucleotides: TGTGCCAGCAGTGAAAGGGCAGGGAATTCACCCCTCCACTTT. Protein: CASSERAGNSPLHF.